This TCR beta chain was captured by sequencing in a study of a mutant IDH1 vaccine in newly diagnosed glioma. For the study at large: Vaccine administration was initiated 4-6 weeks following radiotherapy alone, or with temozolomide cycles.

In regard to this clone: The target antigen is unknown.

Specified time point: week 35, safety follow-up. Doses consisted of 300 ug of mutant IDH1 20-mer peptide each, paired with topical imiquimod. Using immunoSEQ multiplex PCR, the repertoire was profiled, and TCRdb retains in-frame clones only, with some absent. The sample lists 60,000 to 65,000 clones, 81% occurring once. Per germline, CDR1 MDHEN and CDR2 SYDVKM. V dropped 1 base and J dropped 7 bases, with 11 bases sitting between them. The CDR3 contains 14 residues. This rearrangement joins TRBV28 to TRBJ2-1; D may be TRBD1 (6 bases). The receptor comes from a man in his forties with glioma. The specimen comprised PBMCs, sampled from a glioma patient whose treatment included an IDH1 peptide vaccine. The CDR3 reads CASSLSQGKNEQFF. CDR3 coding DNA: TGTGCCAGCAGTTTATCTCAGGGGAAAAATGAGCAGTTCTTC.